This TCR beta chain was observed in a study of early T cells in non-severe SARS-CoV-2 infection. Study-wide background: Sequencing used unsorted whole-blood bulk RNA, so chains lack pairing.

Germline values: CDR1 SEHNR, CDR2 FQNEAQ (reference sequence). Trimming at V came to 2 bases and at J to 0 bases, leaving 11 bases not matched to a gene. This CDR3 contains 19 residues. This clonotype has ten or more counts. Its specificity is not known. Individual cDNA molecules were tagged with unique molecular identifiers, the study reported. TCRdb re-derived calls from the 5' RACE reads in MiXCR, one entry per CDR3 protein. The table shows 97,000 or so distinct CDR3 sequences, with approximately 14% occurring only once. Study-level findings and limits: VDJdb matches were skewed toward anti-spike CD8 T cell responses.

The source is an adult who was a healthcare worker with PCR-confirmed SARS-CoV-2 infection or an uninfected control (not recorded which). V is TRBV7-9 and J is TRBJ2-7; 12 nucleotides match TRBD2. Input material: whole blood. The CDR3 reads CASSLTGLAGGSSSYEQYF. The CDR3 DNA sequence: TGTGCCAGCAGCTTAACTGGGCTAGCGGGAGGGTCAAGCTCCTACGAGCAGTACTTC.